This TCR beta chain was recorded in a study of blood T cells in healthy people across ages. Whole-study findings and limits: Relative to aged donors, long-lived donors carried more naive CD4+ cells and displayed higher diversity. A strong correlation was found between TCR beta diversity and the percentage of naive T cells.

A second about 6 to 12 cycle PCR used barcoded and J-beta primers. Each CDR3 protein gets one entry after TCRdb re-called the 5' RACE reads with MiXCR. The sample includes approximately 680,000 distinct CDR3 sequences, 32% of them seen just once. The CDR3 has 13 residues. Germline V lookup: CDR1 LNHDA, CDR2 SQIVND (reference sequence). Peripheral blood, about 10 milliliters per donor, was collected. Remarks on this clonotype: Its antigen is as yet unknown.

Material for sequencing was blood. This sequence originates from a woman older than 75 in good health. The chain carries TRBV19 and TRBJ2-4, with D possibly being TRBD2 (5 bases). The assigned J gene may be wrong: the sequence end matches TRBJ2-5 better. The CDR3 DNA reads TGTGCCAGTAGTATGGGAGTTCCGGAGACCCAGTACTTC. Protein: CASSMGVPETQYF.